This is a list of T cell receptor beta chains from one sample in a study of blood T cell repertoires in COVID-19. Profiling relied on immunoSEQ multiplex PCR, and the TCRdb table lists in-frame clones only, not all of them. The sample lists fewer than 350,000 clones; 85% were seen once. Sample: peripheral blood. All receptors derive from a human donor in a cohort sampled during active COVID-19. CDR3s include the opening cysteine and the closing phenylalanine or tryptophan. The order of the fields is J gene, V gene, D gene, clone size, CDR3 protein, CDR3 DNA. The D gene is left open where the match is weak. Not all rows give a size; the values are once, few, many and, for expanded clones, a class.

TRBJ1-1 | TRBV12-5 | - | few | CASGLVRVNTEAFF | TGTGCTAGTGGTTTGGTACGGGTGAACACTGAAGCTTTCTTT
TRBJ1-2 | TRBV5-4 | - | - | CASSPRIEAGYTF | TGTGCCAGCAGCCCTAGGATCGAAGCCGGCTACACCTTC
TRBJ1-6 | TRBV7-9 | - | - | CASSFFLDNSPLHF | TGTGCCAGCAGCTTTTTCCTTGATAATTCACCCCTCCACTTT
TRBJ1-6 | TRBV30 | TRBD1 | - | CAWNQGQGRMGYNSPLHF | TGTGCCTGGAACCAAGGACAGGGGAGGATGGGGTATAATTCACCCCTCCACTTT
TRBJ1-2 | TRBV5-1 | - | - | CASSLEGVGYGYTF | TGCGCCAGCAGCTTGGAGGGAGTGGGCTATGGCTACACCTTC
TRBJ1-4 | TRBV6-5 | - | - | CASSYSRGEKLFF | TGTGCCAGCAGTTACTCCCGGGGTGAAAAACTGTTTTTT
TRBJ2-5 | TRBV5-1 | TRBD2 | - | CASSPPGLAGGPETQYF | TGCGCCAGCAGCCCCCCGGGACTAGCGGGGGGGCCAGAGACCCAGTACTTC
TRBJ1-2 | TRBV4-2 | - | - | CASSHYDGGYTF | TGTGCCAGCAGCCACTACGACGGGGGCTACACCTTC
TRBJ2-3 | TRBV19 | TRBD2 | - | CASSIRGGSTDTQYF | TGTGCCAGTAGTATACGGGGGGGTAGCACAGATACGCAGTATTTT
TRBJ2-3 | TRBV7-8 | - | - | CASSPVRVDFTDTQYF | TGTGCCAGCAGCCCTGTCCGAGTAGATTTCACAGATACGCAGTATTTT
TRBJ2-5 | TRBV29-1 | TRBD2 | once | CSVRSPGLAGVETQYF | TGCAGCGTTCGGAGTCCGGGACTAGCGGGGGTAGAGACCCAGTACTTC
TRBJ2-6 | TRBV4-1 | - | - | CASSHRVSGANVLTF | TGCGCCAGCAGCCATCGAGTCTCTGGGGCCAACGTCCTGACTTTC
TRBJ2-2 | TRBV5-4 | - | - | CASSFLPRARAGELFF | TGTGCCAGCAGCTTTTTGCCGAGGGCTAGGGCCGGGGAGCTGTTTTTT
TRBJ1-2 | TRBV25-1 | TRBD1 | - | CASRIGTGKGYTF | TGTGCCAGCAGGATCGGGACAGGGAAGGGCTACACCTTC
TRBJ1-5 | TRBV6-5 | - | - | CASSYSVFQPQHF | TGTGCCAGCAGTTATTCCGTTTTTCAGCCCCAGCATTTT
TRBJ2-3 | TRBV18 | - | - | CASSPIPTDQDTQYF | TGTGCCAGCTCACCCATTCCGACAGACCAGGATACGCAGTATTTT
TRBJ1-1 | TRBV27 | TRBD1 | once | CASRDRGMNTEAFF | TGTGCCAGCAGAGACAGGGGGATGAACACTGAAGCTTTCTTT
TRBJ1-1 | TRBV3-1/TRBV3-2 | - | - | CASSQAGDTEAFF | TGTGCCAGCAGCCAAGCGGGGGACACTGAAGCTTTCTTT
TRBJ1-1 | TRBV4-1 | TRBD1 | - | CASSQPQGAGTEAFF | TGCGCCAGCAGCCAACCACAGGGGGCCGGGACTGAAGCTTTCTTT
TRBJ2-1 | TRBV4-2 | TRBD2 | once | CASSRIGTSGGAHNEQFF | TGTGCCAGCAGCCGAATCGGGACTAGCGGGGGGGCGCACAATGAGCAGTTCTTC
TRBJ1-2 | TRBV11-2 | - | - | CASSHASGQSGYTF | TGTGCCAGCAGCCACGCCTCCGGACAGAGCGGCTACACCTTC
TRBJ2-6 | TRBV19 | - | - | CASSIVETGANVLTF | TGTGCCAGTAGTATAGTAGAGACTGGGGCCAACGTCCTGACTTTC
TRBJ2-1 | TRBV19 | - | - | CASSIEGFFGEQFF | TGTGCCAGTAGTATCGAGGGTTTCTTCGGTGAGCAGTTCTTC
TRBJ1-4 | TRBV19 | TRBD1 | - | CASSPRTGVDEKLFF | TGTGCCAGTAGTCCTCGGACAGGGGTCGATGAAAAACTGTTTTTT
TRBJ2-1 | TRBV15 | TRBD2 | - | CATSRTSGGYNEQFF | TGTGCCACCAGCAGGACTAGCGGGGGGTACAATGAGCAGTTCTTC
TRBJ2-5 | TRBV5-1 | - | - | CASSFVDSLYF | TGCGCCAGCAGCTTCGTCGACAGCCTGTACTTC
TRBJ2-3 | TRBV6-5 | TRBD2 | - | CASSRLAGRTDTQYF | TGTGCCAGCAGTCGACTAGCGGGACGCACAGATACGCAGTATTTT
TRBJ2-1 | TRBV4-2 | TRBD1 | - | CASSRGGTGGYNEQFF | TGTGCCAGCAGCCGAGGAGGGACAGGTGGGTACAATGAGCAGTTCTTC
TRBJ2-1 | TRBV2 | - | - | CASTGFLNEQFF | TGTGCCAGCACAGGGTTTCTCAATGAGCAGTTCTTC
TRBJ2-7 | TRBV19 | TRBD1 | - | CASSTGGTAYEQYF | TGTGCCAGTAGTACCGGTGGGACAGCTTACGAGCAGTACTTC
TRBJ1-1 | TRBV6-5 | - | once | CASTKTRLEAFF | TGTGCCAGCACTAAGACTAGACTTGAAGCTTTCTTT
TRBJ2-6 | TRBV5-6 | - | - | CASSLTSGLIFSGANVLTF | TGTGCCAGCAGCCTCACCTCGGGACTGATTTTCTCTGGGGCCAACGTCCTGACTTTC
TRBJ1-6 | TRBV19 | - | - | CASSISAYNSPLHF | TGTGCCAGTAGTATAAGCGCGTATAATTCACCCCTCCACTTT
TRBJ1-5 | TRBV30 | - | once | CAWSRGVNQPQHF | TGTGCCTGGAGTCGCGGGGTCAATCAGCCCCAGCATTTT
TRBJ2-3 | TRBV7-2 | TRBD2 | - | CASSFYERGLTSTDTQYF | TGTGCCAGCAGCTTTTACGAGCGGGGGTTAACAAGCACAGATACGCAGTATTTT
TRBJ2-7 | TRBV14 | - | few | CASSQTGRLSYEQYF | TGTGCCAGCAGCCAAACAGGGAGATTGTCCTACGAGCAGTACTTC
TRBJ1-1 | TRBV11-2 | - | - | CASSLLTGGTEAFF | TGTGCCAGCAGCTTGCTGACGGGGGGCACTGAAGCTTTCTTT
TRBJ2-1 | TRBV5-1 | - | - | CASSLLGGPYNEQFF | TGCGCCAGCAGCTTGTTGGGGGGTCCCTACAATGAGCAGTTCTTC
TRBJ1-1 | TRBV11-3 | - | - | CASSGGFGPGAFF | TGTGCCAGCAGCGGAGGATTTGGACCTGGAGCTTTCTTT
TRBJ1-6 | TRBV6-5 | - | - | CATRDTSNSPLHF | TGTGCCACCCGGGACACGTCTAATTCACCCCTCCACTTT
TRBJ2-1 | TRBV5-4 | - | - | CASSPRGQGGWNEQFF | TGTGCCAGCAGCCCACGGGGGCAAGGGGGCTGGAATGAGCAGTTCTTC
TRBJ2-1 | TRBV5-6 | - | once | CASSLRGVLGEQFF | TGTGCCAGCAGCTTACGCGGGGTTCTGGGTGAGCAGTTCTTC
TRBJ1-1 | TRBV19 | - | once | CASSIGRGGTEAFF | TGTGCCAGTAGTATAGGTAGGGGGGGGACTGAAGCTTTCTTT
TRBJ1-6 | TRBV3-1/TRBV3-2 | - | once | CASSQEFKRDTSYNSPLHF | TGTGCCAGCAGCCAAGAATTTAAGCGGGATACCTCCTATAATTCACCCCTCCACTTT
TRBJ1-3 | TRBV12-5 | - | - | CASGLVFTPDSGNTIYF | TGTGCTAGTGGTTTGGTGTTCACACCCGACTCTGGAAACACCATATATTTT
TRBJ1-1 | TRBV29-1 | - | - | CSITGYVSQNTEAFF | TGCAGCATTACAGGATATGTAAGCCAGAACACTGAAGCTTTCTTT
TRBJ2-7 | TRBV7-9 | - | - | CASSLGRTGITNYEQYF | TGTGCCAGCAGCTTAGGGAGGACCGGGATAACCAACTACGAGCAGTACTTC
TRBJ1-2 | TRBV19 | - | once | CASSPGLRSAAGGYTF | TGTGCCAGTAGTCCAGGTCTCCGATCCGCCGCGGGTGGCTACACCTTC
TRBJ2-7 | TRBV6-5 | TRBD2 | - | CASSLAGAYEQYF | TGTGCCAGCAGTCTAGCGGGGGCCTACGAGCAGTACTTC
TRBJ2-3 | TRBV24-1 | TRBD1 | - | CATSDSPGQGFADTQYF | TGTGCCACCAGTGATTCGCCGGGACAGGGGTTCGCCGATACGCAGTATTTT
TRBJ1-3 | TRBV9 | - | - | CASSSQGFGSGNTIYF | TGTGCCAGCAGCTCTCAGGGGTTTGGTTCTGGAAACACCATATATTTT
TRBJ1-1 | TRBV12-5 | - | - | CASGLPDTEAFF | TGTGCTAGTGGTTTGCCGGACACTGAAGCTTTCTTT
TRBJ1-4 | TRBV18 | - | - | CASSPRGTTNEKLFF | TGTGCCAGCTCACCTCGGGGGACAACTAATGAAAAACTGTTTTTT
TRBJ1-2 | TRBV11-1 | TRBD1 | - | CASSQTGGMSGYTF | TGTGCCAGCAGCCAGACAGGGGGCATGTCTGGCTACACCTTC
TRBJ1-6 | TRBV5-1 | - | - | CASSLDTVNSPLHF | TGCGCCAGCAGCTTGGACACAGTTAATTCACCCCTCCACTTT